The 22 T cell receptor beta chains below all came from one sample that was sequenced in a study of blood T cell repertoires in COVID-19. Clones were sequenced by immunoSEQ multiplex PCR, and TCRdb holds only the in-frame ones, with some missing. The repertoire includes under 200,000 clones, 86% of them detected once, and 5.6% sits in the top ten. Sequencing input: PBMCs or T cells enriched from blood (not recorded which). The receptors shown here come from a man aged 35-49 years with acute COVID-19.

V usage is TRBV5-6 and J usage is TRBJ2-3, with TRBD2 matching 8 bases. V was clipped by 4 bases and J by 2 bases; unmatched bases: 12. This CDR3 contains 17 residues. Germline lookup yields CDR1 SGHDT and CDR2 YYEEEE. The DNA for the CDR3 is TGTGCCAGCAGCCGACCAGCGGGAGCGCTTAACACAGATACGCAGTATTTT. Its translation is CASSRPAGALNTDTQYF.

The CDR3 coding sequence is TGTGCCAGCAGCTCTCGACAGGGGGCAGACACTGAAGCTTTCTTT. This translates into CASSSRQGADTEAFF. The gene calls are TRBV5-4 and TRBJ1-1, with 10 positions matching TRBD1. The V segment lost 3 bases and the J segment 3 bases; nucleotides outside the gene matches: 5. The CDR3 is 15 amino acids. The germline V gene encodes CDR1 SGHNT and CDR2 YYREEE (reference sequence).

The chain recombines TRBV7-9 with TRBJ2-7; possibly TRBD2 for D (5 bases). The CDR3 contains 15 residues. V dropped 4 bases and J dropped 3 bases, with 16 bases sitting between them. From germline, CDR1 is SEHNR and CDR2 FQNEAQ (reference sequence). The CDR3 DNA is TGTGCCAGCAGCTCCGGATCCACACTAGACTACGAGCAGTACTTC. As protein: CASSSGSTLDYEQYF.

CDR3: CASSPCRGRIPDTQYF. The CDR3 nucleotides read TGTGCCAGCAGCCCTTGTAGGGGGAGAATCCCAGATACGCAGTATTTT. This rearrangement joins TRBV21-1 to TRBJ2-3; no DNA check was done on the table's D call, TRBD1. TRBV21-1 is an annotated pseudogene. This CDR3 comprises 16 residues.

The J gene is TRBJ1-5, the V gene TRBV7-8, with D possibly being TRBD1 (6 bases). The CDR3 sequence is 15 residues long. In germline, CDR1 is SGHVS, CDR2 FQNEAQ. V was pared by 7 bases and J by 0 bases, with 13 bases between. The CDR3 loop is CASTGRGGSNQPQHF. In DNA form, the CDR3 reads TGTGCCAGCACCGGGCGAGGGGGTAGCAATCAGCCCCAGCATTTT.

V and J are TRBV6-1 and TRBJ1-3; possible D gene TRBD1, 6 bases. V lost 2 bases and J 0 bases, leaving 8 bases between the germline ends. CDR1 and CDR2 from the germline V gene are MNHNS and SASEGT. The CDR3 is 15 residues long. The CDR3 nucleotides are TGTGCCAGCAGTGAACTGGACAGCTCTGGAAACACCATATATTTT. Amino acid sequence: CASSELDSSGNTIYF.

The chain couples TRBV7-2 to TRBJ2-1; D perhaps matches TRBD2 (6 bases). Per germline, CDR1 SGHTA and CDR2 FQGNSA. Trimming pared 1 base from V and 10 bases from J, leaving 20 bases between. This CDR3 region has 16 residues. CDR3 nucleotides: TGTGCCAGCAGCTTAGGTCCCAGACTAGTTGTTCTAGAGCAGTTCTTC. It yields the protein CASSLGPRLVVLEQFF.

For the CDR3, the DNA is TGTGCCAGCAGCTTAGCGGGCCTTAGCACAGATACGCAGTATTTT. Its translation is CASSLAGLSTDTQYF. The V and J genes are TRBV7-9 and TRBJ2-3, with no clear D. V lost 0 bases to trimming and J lost 0 bases, with 7 bases between them. The CDR3 contains 15 residues. The germline CDR1 and CDR2 sequences are SEHNR and FQNEAQ (reference sequence).

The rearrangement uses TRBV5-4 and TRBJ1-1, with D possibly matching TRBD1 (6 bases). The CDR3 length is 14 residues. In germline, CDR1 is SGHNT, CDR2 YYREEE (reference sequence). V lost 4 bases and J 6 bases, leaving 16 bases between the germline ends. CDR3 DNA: TGTGCCAGCAGCGCAATACAGGGCATGCCTGAAGCTTTCTTT. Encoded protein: CASSAIQGMPEAFF.

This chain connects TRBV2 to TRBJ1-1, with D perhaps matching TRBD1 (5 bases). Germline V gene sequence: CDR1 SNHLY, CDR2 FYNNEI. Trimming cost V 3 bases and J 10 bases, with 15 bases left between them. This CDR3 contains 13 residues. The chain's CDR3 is CASSDSPSRGAFF. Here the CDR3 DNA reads TGTGCCAGCAGTGACTCCCCAAGTAGGGGAGCTTTCTTT. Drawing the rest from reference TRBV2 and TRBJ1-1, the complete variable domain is EPEVTQTPSHQVTQMGQEVILRCVPISNHLYFYWYRQILGQKVEFLVSFYNNEISEKSEIFDDQFSVERPDGSNFTLKIRSTKLEDSAMYFCASSDSPSRGAFFGQGTRLTVV.

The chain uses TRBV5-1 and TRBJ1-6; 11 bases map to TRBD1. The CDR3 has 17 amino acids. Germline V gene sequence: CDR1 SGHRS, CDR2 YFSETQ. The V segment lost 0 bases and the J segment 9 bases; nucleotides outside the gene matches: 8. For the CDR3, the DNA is TGCGCCAGCAGCTTGGAGTTAGGACAGGGGGCAGTTTCACCCCTCCACTTT. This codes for CASSLELGQGAVSPLHF.

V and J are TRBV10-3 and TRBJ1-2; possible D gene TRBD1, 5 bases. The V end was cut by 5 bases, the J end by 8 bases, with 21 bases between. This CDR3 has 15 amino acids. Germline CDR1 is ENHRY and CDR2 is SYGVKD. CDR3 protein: CAISWALGRAEGYTF. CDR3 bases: TGTGCCATCAGTTGGGCTCTAGGCAGGGCTGAAGGCTACACCTTC.

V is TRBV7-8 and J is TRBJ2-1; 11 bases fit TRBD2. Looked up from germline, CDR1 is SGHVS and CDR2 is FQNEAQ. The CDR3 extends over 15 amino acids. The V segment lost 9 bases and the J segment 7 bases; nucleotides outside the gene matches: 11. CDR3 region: CASRLAGSHSNEQFF. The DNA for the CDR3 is TGTGCCAGTCGACTAGCGGGATCCCATAGTAATGAGCAGTTCTTC.

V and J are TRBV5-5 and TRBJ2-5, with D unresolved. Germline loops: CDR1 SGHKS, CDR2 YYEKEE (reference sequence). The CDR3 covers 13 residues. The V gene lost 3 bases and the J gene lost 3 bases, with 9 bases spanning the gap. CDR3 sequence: CASSWASEETQYF. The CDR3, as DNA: TGTGCCAGCAGCTGGGCGTCTGAAGAGACCCAGTACTTC.

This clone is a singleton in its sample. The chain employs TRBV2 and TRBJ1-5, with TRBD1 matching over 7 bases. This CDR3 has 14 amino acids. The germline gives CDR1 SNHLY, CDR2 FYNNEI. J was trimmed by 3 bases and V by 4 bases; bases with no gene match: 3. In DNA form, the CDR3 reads TGTGCCAGCAGTGCCGGACAGGTCAATCAGCCCCAGCATTTT. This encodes CASSAGQVNQPQHF.

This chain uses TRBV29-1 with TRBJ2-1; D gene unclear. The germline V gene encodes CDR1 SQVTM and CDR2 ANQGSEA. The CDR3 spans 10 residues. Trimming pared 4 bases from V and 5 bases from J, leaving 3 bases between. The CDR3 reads CSVGDNEQFF. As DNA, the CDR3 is TGCAGCGTTGGCGACAATGAGCAGTTCTTC.

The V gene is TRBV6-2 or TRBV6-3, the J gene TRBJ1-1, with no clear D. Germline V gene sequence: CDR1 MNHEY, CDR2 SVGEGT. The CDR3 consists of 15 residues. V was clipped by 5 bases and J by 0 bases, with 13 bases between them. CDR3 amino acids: CASSQDRSLNTEAFF. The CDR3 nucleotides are TGTGCCAGCAGTCAGGATCGGTCCCTGAACACTGAAGCTTTCTTT.

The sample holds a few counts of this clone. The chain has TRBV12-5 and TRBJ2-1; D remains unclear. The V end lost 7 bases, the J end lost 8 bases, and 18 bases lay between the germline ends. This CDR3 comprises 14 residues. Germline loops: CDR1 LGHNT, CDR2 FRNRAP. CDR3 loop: CASADRGADYEQFF. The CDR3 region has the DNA TGTGCTAGTGCCGATCGCGGTGCAGACTATGAGCAGTTCTTC.

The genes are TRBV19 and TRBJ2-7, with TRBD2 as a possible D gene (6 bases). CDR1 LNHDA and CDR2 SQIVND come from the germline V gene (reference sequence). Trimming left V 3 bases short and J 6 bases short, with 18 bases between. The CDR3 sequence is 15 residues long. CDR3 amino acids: CASSIPGDSSGEQYF. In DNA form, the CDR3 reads TGTGCCAGTAGTATCCCCGGGGACTCCTCGGGCGAGCAGTACTTC.

The CDR3 reads CASSLLAGSSFEQFF. CDR3 bases: TGTGCCAGCAGCTTGCTAGCGGGAAGCTCATTTGAGCAGTTCTTC. The J gene is TRBJ2-1, the V gene TRBV5-4, with 9 bases that match TRBD2. The CDR3 is 15 amino acids. From germline, CDR1 is SGHNT and CDR2 YYREEE (reference sequence). V shed 1 base, J shed 9 bases, and the junction held 8 bases outside the gene matches.

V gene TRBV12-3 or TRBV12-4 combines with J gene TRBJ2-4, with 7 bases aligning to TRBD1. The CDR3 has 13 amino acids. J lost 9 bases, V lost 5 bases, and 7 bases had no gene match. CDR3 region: CASSLKQGIIQYF. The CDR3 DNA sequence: TGTGCCAGCAGTCTTAAACAGGGGATCATTCAGTACTTC.

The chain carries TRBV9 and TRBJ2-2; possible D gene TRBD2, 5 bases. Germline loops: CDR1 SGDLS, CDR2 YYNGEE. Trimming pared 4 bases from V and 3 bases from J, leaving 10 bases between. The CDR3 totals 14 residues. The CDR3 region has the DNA TGTGCCAGCAGCCCCCTCGGGGACACCGGGGAGCTGTTTTTT. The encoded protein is CASSPLGDTGELFF.